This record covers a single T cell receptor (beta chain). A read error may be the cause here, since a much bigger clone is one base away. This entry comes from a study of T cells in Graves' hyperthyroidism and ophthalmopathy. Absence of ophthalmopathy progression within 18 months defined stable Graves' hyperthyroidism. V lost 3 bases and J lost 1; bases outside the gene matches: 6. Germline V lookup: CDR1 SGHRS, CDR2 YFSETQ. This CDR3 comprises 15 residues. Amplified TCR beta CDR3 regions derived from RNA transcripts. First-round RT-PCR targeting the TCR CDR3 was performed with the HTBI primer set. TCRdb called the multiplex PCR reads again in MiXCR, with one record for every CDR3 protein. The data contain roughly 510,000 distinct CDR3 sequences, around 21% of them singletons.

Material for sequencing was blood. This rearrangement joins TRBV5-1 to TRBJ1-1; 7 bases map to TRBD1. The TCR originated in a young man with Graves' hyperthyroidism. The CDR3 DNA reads TGCGCCAGCAGCTGGGTAGGGGGCGGGAACACTGAAGCTTTCTTT. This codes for CASSWVGGGNTEAFF.